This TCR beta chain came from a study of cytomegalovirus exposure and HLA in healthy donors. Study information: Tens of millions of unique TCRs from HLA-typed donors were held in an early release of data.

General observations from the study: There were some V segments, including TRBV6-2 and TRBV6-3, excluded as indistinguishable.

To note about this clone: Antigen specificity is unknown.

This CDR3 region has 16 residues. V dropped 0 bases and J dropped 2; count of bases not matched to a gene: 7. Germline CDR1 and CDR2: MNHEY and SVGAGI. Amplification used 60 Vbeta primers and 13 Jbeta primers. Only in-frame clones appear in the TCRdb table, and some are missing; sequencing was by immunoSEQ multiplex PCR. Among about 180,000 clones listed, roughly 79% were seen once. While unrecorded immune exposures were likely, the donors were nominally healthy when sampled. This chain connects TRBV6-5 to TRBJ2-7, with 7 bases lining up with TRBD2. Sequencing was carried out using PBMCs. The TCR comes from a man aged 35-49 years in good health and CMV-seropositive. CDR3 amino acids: CASSYSMVGGAYEQYF. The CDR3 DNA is TGTGCCAGCAGTTACTCGATGGTGGGGGGGGCCTACGAGCAGTACTTC.